These T cell receptor beta chains were read from a single sample in a study of technical replicates of blood from a handful of donors. Sequencing was performed with immunoSEQ multiplex PCR; in TCRdb, only in-frame clones are kept and a portion is missing. The sample carries more than 70,000 clones, 93% recorded once. The sample comprised T cells isolated from PBMCs. The receptors here all came from a human donor in good health. The CDR3 runs from the conserved cysteine through the conserved F or W. D genes are given only for firm matches. Not all rows give a size; the values are once, few, many and, for expanded clones, a class.

TRBD2 TRBJ2-4 TRBV28 NA TGTGCCAGCAGCCGAACTAGCGACGGGAAGGAGTACTTC CASSRTSDGKEYF
NA TRBJ2-1 TRBV7-6 once TGTGCCAGCAGCCCTACCCGGAGCTCCTACAATGAGCAGTTCTTC CASSPTRSSYNEQFF
TRBD1 TRBJ1-2 TRBV7-6 NA TGTGCCAGCAGCCCAGGGACAGCTAACTATGGCTACACCTTC CASSPGTANYGYTF
TRBD1 TRBJ1-2 TRBV5-1 NA TGCGCCAGCAGCTTACGGACAGGGGGGGGCTATGGCTACACCTTC CASSLRTGGGYGYTF
TRBD1 TRBJ2-3 TRBV28 NA TGTGCCAGCAGGGAAGACAGGGTCCCGTACACAGATACGCAGTATTTT CASREDRVPYTDTQYF
NA TRBJ1-3 TRBV29-1 NA TGCAGCGTTGCCGGACAGACCTCTGGAAACACCATATATTTT CSVAGQTSGNTIYF
TRBD1 TRBJ1-2 TRBV4-1 NA TGCGCCAGCAGCCAAGCAACAGGGGGATCGAGGTATGGCTACACCTTC CASSQATGGSRYGYTF
TRBD1 TRBJ2-7 TRBV5-1 NA TGCGCCAGCAGCTTGTTTGAGACAGGGGCCGAGCAGTACTTC CASSLFETGAEQYF
TRBD1 TRBJ1-5 TRBV7-2 NA TGTGCCAGCAGCTCGGGACAGGGGAGGCAGCCCCAGCATTTT CASSSGQGRQPQHF
TRBD1 TRBJ1-6 TRBV19 NA TGTGCCAGTAGGACCCTCGGACAGGGATATTATAATTCACCCCTCCACTTT CASRTLGQGYYNSPLHF
TRBD1 TRBJ2-4 TRBV11-2 NA TGTGCCAGCAGCTTTACGGTAGGGACAGGGGGAAGAAACATTCAGTACTTC CASSFTVGTGGRNIQYF
NA TRBJ2-2 TRBV28 NA TGTGCCAGCACCCTTATCCAGACCGGGGAGCTGTTTTTT CASTLIQTGELFF
TRBD1 TRBJ1-1 TRBV5-4 NA TGTGCCAGCAGCTCTTCGGGGACAGGATACACTGAAGCTTTCTTT CASSSSGTGYTEAFF
TRBD1 TRBJ2-6 TRBV10-3 NA TGTGCCATCAGTAAGGGGACAGGGGCGACGGGGGCCAACGTCCTGACTTTC CAISKGTGATGANVLTF
NA TRBJ1-2 TRBV7-9 NA TGTGCCAGCAGCTTAAATCAGGGCAACTATGGCTACACCTTC CASSLNQGNYGYTF